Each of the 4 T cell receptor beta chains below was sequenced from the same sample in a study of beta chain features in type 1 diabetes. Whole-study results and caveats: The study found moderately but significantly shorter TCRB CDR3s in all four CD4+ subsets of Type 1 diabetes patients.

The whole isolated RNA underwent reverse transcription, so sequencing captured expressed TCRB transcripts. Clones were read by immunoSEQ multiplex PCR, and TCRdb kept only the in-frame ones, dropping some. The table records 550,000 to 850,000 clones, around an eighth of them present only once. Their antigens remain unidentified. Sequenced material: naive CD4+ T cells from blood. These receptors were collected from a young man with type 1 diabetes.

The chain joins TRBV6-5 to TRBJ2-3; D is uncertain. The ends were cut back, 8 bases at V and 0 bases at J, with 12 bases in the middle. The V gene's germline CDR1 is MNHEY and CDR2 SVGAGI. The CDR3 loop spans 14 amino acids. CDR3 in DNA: TGTGCCAGCCGGTTGGGATTTAGCACAGATACGCAGTATTTT. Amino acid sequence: CASRLGFSTDTQYF.

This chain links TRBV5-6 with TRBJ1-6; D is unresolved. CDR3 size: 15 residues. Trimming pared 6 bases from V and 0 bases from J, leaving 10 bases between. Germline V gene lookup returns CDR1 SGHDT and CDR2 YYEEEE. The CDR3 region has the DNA TGTGCCAGCACCAAACAGAGCTCCTATAATTCACCCCTCCACTTT. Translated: CASTKQSSYNSPLHF. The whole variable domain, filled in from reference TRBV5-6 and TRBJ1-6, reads DAGVTQSPTHLIKTRGQQVTLRCSPKSGHDTVSWYQQALGQGPQFIFQYYEEEERQRGNFPDRFSGHQFPNYSSELNVNALLLGDSALYLCASTKQSSYNSPLHFGNGTRLTVT.

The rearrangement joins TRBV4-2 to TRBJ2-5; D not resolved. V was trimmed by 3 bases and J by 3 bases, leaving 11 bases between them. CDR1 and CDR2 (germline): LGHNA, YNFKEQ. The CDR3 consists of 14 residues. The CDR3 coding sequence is TGTGCCAGCAGCCAGTGGGGAAAGGAAGAGACCCAGTACTTC. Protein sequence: CASSQWGKEETQYF.

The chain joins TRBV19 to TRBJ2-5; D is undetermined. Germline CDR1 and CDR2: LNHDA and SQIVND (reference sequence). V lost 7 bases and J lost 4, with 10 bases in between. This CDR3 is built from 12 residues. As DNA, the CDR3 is TGTGCCAGTACTGGGGTGGGAGAGACCCAGTACTTC. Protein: CASTGVGETQYF.